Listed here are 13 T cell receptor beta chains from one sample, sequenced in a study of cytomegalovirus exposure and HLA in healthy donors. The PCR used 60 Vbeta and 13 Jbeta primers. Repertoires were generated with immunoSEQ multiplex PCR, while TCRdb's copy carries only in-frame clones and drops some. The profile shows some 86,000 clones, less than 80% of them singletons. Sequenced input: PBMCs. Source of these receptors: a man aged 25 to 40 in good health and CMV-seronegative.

The CDR3 region is CSVESQGEDTEAFF. The CDR3 region has the DNA TGCAGCGTTGAATCACAGGGGGAAGACACTGAAGCTTTCTTT. V gene TRBV29-1 combines with J gene TRBJ1-1; 8 bases agree with TRBD1. V lost 2 bases and J lost 3; bases outside the gene matches: 5. Germline assignment: CDR1 SQVTM and CDR2 ANQGSEA. CDR3 length equals 14 residues.

CDR3 sequence reads: CASSLGLNEKLFF. The CDR3, as DNA: TGTGCCAGCAGCTTAGGACTAAATGAAAAACTGTTTTTT. This rearrangement joins TRBV13 to TRBJ1-4; D uncertain. Germline lookup yields CDR1 PRHDT and CDR2 FYEKMQ (reference sequence). The CDR3 is made up of 13 amino acids. V lost 0 bases, J lost 5 bases, and 4 bases lay in between.

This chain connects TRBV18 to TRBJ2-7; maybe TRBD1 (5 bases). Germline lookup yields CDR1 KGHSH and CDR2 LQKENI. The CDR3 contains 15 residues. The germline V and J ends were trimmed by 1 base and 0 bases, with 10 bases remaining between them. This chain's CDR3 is CASSPQGQYSYEQYF. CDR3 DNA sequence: TGTGCCAGCTCACCACAGGGGCAGTACTCCTACGAGCAGTACTTC. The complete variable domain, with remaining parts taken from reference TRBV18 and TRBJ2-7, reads NAGVMQNPRHLVRRRGQEARLRCSPMKGHSHVYWYRQLPEEGLKFMVYLQKENIIDESGMPKERFSAEFPKEGPSILRIQQVVRGDSAAYFCASSPQGQYSYEQYFGPGTRLTVT.

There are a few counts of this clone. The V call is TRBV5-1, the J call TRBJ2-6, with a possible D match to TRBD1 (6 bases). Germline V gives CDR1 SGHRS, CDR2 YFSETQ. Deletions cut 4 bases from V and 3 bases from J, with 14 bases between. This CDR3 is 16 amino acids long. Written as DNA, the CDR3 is TGCGCCAGCAGCGTGGACAGCCCGAGTGGGGCCAACGTCCTGACTTTC. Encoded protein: CASSVDSPSGANVLTF.

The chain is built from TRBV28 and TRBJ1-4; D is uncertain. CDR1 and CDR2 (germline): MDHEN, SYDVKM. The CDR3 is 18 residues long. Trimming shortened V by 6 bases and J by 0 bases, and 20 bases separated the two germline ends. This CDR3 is CASSTIRGVFTTNEKLFF. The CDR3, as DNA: TGTGCCAGCAGCACAATTCGGGGTGTGTTTACAACTAATGAAAAACTGTTTTTT.

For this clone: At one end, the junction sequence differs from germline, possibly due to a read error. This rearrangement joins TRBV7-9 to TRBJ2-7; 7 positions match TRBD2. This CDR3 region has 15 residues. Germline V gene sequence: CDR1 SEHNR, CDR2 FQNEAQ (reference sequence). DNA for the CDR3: TGTTCCAGCAGCTTAAGCCAGGGAGGGATCTACGAGCAGTACTTC. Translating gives CSSSLSQGGIYEQYF.

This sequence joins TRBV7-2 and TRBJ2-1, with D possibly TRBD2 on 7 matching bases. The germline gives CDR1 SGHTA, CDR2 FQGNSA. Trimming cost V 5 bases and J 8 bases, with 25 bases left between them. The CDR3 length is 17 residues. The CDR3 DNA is TGTGCCAGCAGCCCGCAAGGGATGGGGGGGGGCTTTGATGAGCAGTTCTTC. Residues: CASSPQGMGGGFDEQFF. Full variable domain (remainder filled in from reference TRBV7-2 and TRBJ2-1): GAGVSQSPSNKVTEKGKDVELRCDPISGHTALYWYRQSLGQGLEFLIYFQGNSAPDKSGLPSDRFSAERTGGSVSTLTIQRTQQEDSAVYLCASSPQGMGGGFDEQFFGPGTRLTVL.

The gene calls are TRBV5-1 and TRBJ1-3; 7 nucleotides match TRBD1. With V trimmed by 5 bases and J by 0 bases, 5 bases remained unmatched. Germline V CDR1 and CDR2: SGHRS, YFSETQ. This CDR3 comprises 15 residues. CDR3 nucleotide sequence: TGCGCCAGCAGTTCCACAGGGGACTCTGGAAACACCATATATTTT. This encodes CASSSTGDSGNTIYF. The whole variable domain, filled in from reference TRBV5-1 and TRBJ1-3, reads KAGVTQTPRYLIKTRGQQVTLSCSPISGHRSVSWYQQTPGQGLQFLFEYFSETQRNKGNFPGRFSGRQFSNSRSEMNVSTLELGDSALYLCASSSTGDSGNTIYFGEGSWLTVV.

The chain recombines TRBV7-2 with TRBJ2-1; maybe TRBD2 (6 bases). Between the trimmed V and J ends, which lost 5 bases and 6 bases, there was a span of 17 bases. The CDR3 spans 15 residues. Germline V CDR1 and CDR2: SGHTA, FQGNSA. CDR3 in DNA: TGTGCCAGCAGCCCCGGGCTGGGACTGAGCAATGAGCAGTTCTTC. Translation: CASSPGLGLSNEQFF.

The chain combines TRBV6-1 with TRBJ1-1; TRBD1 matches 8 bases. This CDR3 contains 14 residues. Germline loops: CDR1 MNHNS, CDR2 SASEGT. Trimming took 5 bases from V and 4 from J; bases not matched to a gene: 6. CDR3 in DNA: TGTGCCAGCAGTCTCGGACAGGGAGGCACTGAAGCTTTCTTT. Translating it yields CASSLGQGGTEAFF.

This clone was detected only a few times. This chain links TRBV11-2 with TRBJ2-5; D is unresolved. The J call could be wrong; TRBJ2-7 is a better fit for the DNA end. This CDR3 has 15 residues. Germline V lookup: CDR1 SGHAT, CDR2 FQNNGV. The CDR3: CASSLDPSDFYEQYF. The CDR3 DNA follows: TGTGCCAGCAGCTTAGATCCCAGCGACTTTTACGAGCAGTACTTC.

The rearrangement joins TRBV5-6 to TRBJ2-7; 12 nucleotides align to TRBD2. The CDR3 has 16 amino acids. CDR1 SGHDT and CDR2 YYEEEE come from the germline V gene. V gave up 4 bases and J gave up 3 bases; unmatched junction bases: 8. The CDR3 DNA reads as TGTGCCAGCAGCGCCCTGACTAGCGGGAGTAGCTACGAGCAGTACTTC. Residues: CASSALTSGSSYEQYF. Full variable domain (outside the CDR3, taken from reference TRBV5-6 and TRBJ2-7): DAGVTQSPTHLIKTRGQQVTLRCSPKSGHDTVSWYQQALGQGPQFIFQYYEEEERQRGNFPDRFSGHQFPNYSSELNVNALLLGDSALYLCASSALTSGSSYEQYFGPGTRLTVT.

As DNA, the CDR3 is TGCAGCGTTGGAGGTGAGGTTGAAGCTTTCTTT. This encodes CSVGGEVEAFF. The rearrangement links TRBV29-1 to TRBJ1-1; D call uncertain. CDR1 and CDR2 (germline): SQVTM, ANQGSEA. The CDR3 contains 11 residues. The V end was cut by 4 bases, the J end by 7 bases, with 10 bases between.